The entry that follows covers one T cell receptor (beta chain) sequence. Its antigen is as yet unknown. 60 Vbeta and 13 Jbeta primers were used in PCR. Assay: immunoSEQ multiplex PCR; the TCRdb copy retains only in-frame clones and omits some. The sample carries some 89,000 clones, 75% to 90% recorded once. This sample is part of a study of cytomegalovirus exposure and HLA in healthy donors. Findings of the study overall: Apart from CMV serostatus, no immune exposure information was available.

With V trimmed by 7 bases and J by 7 bases, 11 bases remained unmatched. CDR3 size: 15 residues. Germline values: CDR1 MNHEY, CDR2 SMNVEV (reference sequence). The TCR comes from a man aged 40-55 years in good health and CMV-seropositive. Material: PBMCs. The chain combines TRBV27 with TRBJ2-1; 9 bases fit TRBD1. The DNA of the CDR3 is TGTGCCAGCACTGGTTCGAACAGGGGGCGGAATGAGCAGTTCTTC. Translating gives CASTGSNRGRNEQFF.